These 9 T cell receptor beta chains share one sample of origin, sequenced in a study of T cell responses to AZD1222 COVID-19 vaccine. Data came from immunoSEQ multiplex PCR; TCRdb stores just in-frame clones and leaves some out. The repertoire holds 120,000 or so clones, with 80% to 90% as singletons. The sample here was peripheral blood, taken on day 0 of AZD1222 vaccination. The receptor source for this set is an adult in good health.

The gene calls are TRBV27 and TRBJ1-4; 9 positions match TRBD1. This CDR3 has 14 amino acids. Trimming cost V 3 bases and J 4 bases; bases outside gene matches: 0. The germline V gene encodes CDR1 MNHEY and CDR2 SMNVEV (reference sequence). CDR3 bases: TGTGCCAGCAGTTTGGACAGGGGTAATGAAAAACTGTTTTTT. Its protein product is CASSLDRGNEKLFF.

The rearrangement uses TRBV29-1 and TRBJ1-5; a possible D gene is TRBD1 (6 bases). CDR1 is SQVTM and CDR2 is ANQGSEA in the germline V gene. This CDR3 region has 13 residues. Trimming took off 4 bases at V and 6 bases at J, with 13 bases between the two ends. The CDR3 nucleotides read TGCAGCGTTGTAGGGGGAGCAGGTCAGCCCCAGCATTTT. Translated: CSVVGGAGQPQHF.

The chain links TRBV24-1 to TRBJ2-6, with a tentative D call TRBD1 (6 bases). CDR3 length: 16 amino acids. V lost 4 bases, J lost 2 bases, and 11 bases lay in between. CDR1 KGHDR and CDR2 SFDVKD come from the germline V gene. The CDR3, as DNA: TGTGCCACCAGTGACCCTTACAGGGCTGGGGCCAACGTCCTGACTTTC. Its translation: CATSDPYRAGANVLTF.

This clone was counted a single time. The rearrangement joins TRBV18 to TRBJ1-5; 9 bases match TRBD1. V was clipped by 0 bases and J by 9 bases; unmatched bases: 9. The CDR3 totals 16 residues. From germline, CDR1 is KGHSH and CDR2 LQKENI. Written as DNA, the CDR3 is TGTGCCAGCTCACCACCTAACGGACAGGGGAATGGGCCCCAGCATTTT. Encoded protein: CASSPPNGQGNGPQHF.

The V and J genes are TRBV3-1 (or the pseudogene TRBV3-2) and TRBJ2-3; unclear D gene. Looked up from germline, CDR1 is LGHDT and CDR2 is YNNKEL (reference sequence). This CDR3 is built from 14 residues. V lost 1 base and J lost 2, with 7 bases in between. CDR3 sequence: CASSQGVHTDTQYF. Here the CDR3 DNA reads TGTGCCAGCAGCCAAGGAGTCCACACAGATACGCAGTATTTT.

This clone was observed a single time. This chain connects TRBV5-1 to TRBJ2-1; possible D gene TRBD1, 6 bases. CDR1 and CDR2 from the germline V gene are SGHRS and YFSETQ. The CDR3 covers 14 residues. V was pared by 0 bases and J by 6 bases, with 10 bases between. The CDR3 region has the DNA TGCGCCAGCAGCTTGGCAGGGGAATTCAATGAGCAGTTCTTC. Its protein is CASSLAGEFNEQFF.

Here the CDR3 DNA reads TGTGCCAGCAGCTCTTTAACAGGGCTGCCTGGCTACACCTTC. Protein product: CASSSLTGLPGYTF. The chain uses TRBV11-2 and TRBJ1-2; tentatively, D is TRBD1 (6 bases). The CDR3 has 14 residues. Germline loops: CDR1 SGHAT, CDR2 FQNNGV. V lost 4 bases and J 7 bases, leaving 16 bases between the germline ends.

CDR3 amino acids: CASSVDVGASSYEQYF. As DNA, the CDR3 is TGTGCCAGCAGCGTAGACGTGGGGGCGAGCTCCTACGAGCAGTACTTC. The chain has TRBV9 and TRBJ2-7; weak D call: TRBD1 (6 bases). The germline V gene has CDR1 SGDLS and CDR2 YYNGEE. The germline V and J ends were trimmed by 0 bases and 0 bases, with 13 bases remaining between them. The CDR3 totals 16 residues.

The chain couples TRBV19 to TRBJ2-7, with 15 bases lining up with TRBD2. The CDR3 covers 17 residues. J gave up 1 base and V 5 bases, and 6 bases lay outside the gene matches. The germline V gene encodes CDR1 LNHDA and CDR2 SQIVND (reference sequence). The CDR3 loop reads CASSAPGLAGGSYEQYF. As DNA, the CDR3 is TGTGCCAGTAGTGCGCCGGGACTAGCGGGAGGTTCCTACGAGCAGTACTTC.